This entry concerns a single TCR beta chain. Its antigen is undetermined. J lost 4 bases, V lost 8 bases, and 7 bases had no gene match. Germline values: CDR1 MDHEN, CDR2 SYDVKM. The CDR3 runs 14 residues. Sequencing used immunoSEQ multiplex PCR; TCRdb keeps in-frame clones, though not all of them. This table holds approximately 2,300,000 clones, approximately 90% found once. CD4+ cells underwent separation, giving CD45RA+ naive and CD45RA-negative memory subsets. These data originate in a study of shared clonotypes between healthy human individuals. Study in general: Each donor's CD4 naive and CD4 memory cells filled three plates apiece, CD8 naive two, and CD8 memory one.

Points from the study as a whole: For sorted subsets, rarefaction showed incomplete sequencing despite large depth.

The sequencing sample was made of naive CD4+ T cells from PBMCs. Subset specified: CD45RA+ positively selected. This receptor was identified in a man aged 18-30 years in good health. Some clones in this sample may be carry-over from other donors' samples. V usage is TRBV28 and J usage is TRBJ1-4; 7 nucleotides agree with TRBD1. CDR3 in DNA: TGTGCCAGCTTCCCCGGGACAGTTAATGAAAAACTGTTTTTT. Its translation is CASFPGTVNEKLFF.